This T cell receptor beta chain was recorded in a study of T-cell reconstitution after alpha-beta-depleted transplantation in children. General study findings and limits: Expanded graft clones, several hundred of them, were reportedly the source of alpha-beta T cells about two months after transplant.

Unique molecular identifiers were incorporated during preparation of the TCRbeta library. TCRdb reprocessed the PCR reads with MiXCR, giving one entry per CDR3 protein. The data contain about 260,000 distinct CDR3 sequences, around 8% of them singletons. The length of the CDR3 is 13 residues. Per the germline V gene, CDR1 is SNHLY and CDR2 is FYNNEI. The V gene lost 7 bases and the J gene lost 6 bases, with 12 bases spanning the gap. This clonotype was counted ten times or more. Its antigen is currently unknown. The V call is TRBV2, the J call TRBJ2-2; D uncertain. The source of this sequence is a male patient between 5 and 17 years old who had a stem cell transplant for acute lymphoblastic leukemia, so the T cells may come from the graft donor. Here the sequenced sample was PBMCs, mostly from graft donor cells, taken 180 days after TCRalphabeta/CD19-depleted stem cell transplant. The CDR3 loop reads CASTRYQAGELFF. In DNA, the CDR3 is TGTGCCAGCACCCGGTACCAGGCCGGGGAGCTGTTTTTT.